This T cell receptor beta chain was recorded in a study of blood T cell repertoires in COVID-19. Study overall: The samples span acute and convalescent COVID-19 from the United States, Italy and Spain.

The data were produced by immunoSEQ multiplex PCR, yet TCRdb's version contains in-frame clones alone and is incomplete. Here the sample spans over 100,000 clones, roughly 90% being singletons. The J segment lost 3 bases and the V segment lost 5 bases, leaving 6 bases of the junction unmatched. Germline CDR1 reads SGHRS; CDR2 reads YFSETQ. The CDR3 has 15 amino acids. The chain carries TRBV5-1 and TRBJ2-1; 9 bases are a match to TRBD1. The sample taken for sequencing was peripheral blood. The receptor's source is a human donor in a cohort sampled during active COVID-19. The CDR3 sequence is CASRHRDRDYNEQFF. For the CDR3, the DNA is TGCGCCAGCAGACACAGGGACAGGGACTACAATGAGCAGTTCTTC.